The rows below give T cell receptor beta chains drawn from one sample of a study of OX40 agonist ivuxolimab in advanced cancers. The data were produced by immunoSEQ multiplex PCR, yet TCRdb's version contains in-frame clones alone and is incomplete. The sample contains over 20,000 clones, roughly three quarters of which appear only once. Sequences were derived from CD4+ or CD8+ T cells sorted from blood, sampled in a trial of the OX40 agonist ivuxolimab. Every receptor here comes from an adult with an advanced solid tumor such as melanoma, head and neck, liver or kidney cancer. Both conserved end residues are part of each CDR3. D genes are given only for firm matches. Expanded clones are given a class, and other clones once, few, many or no size at all.

TRBJ1-5	TRBV9	NA	NA	14	TGTGCCAGCAGCGGAGGGGAGTACGAGCAGCCCCAGCATTTT	CASSGGEYEQPQHF
TRBJ2-3	TRBV2	once	NA	15	TGTGCCAGCAGTGAGGGGGTAGGTTCCACAGATACGCAGTATTTT	CASSEGVGSTDTQYF
TRBJ1-5	TRBV7-1	once	NA	14	TGTGCCAGCAGCCTAGGAGAAGGGCGACAGCCCCAGCATTTT	CASSLGEGRQPQHF
TRBJ2-3	TRBV28	NA	NA	15	TGTGCCAGCAGTCCTCGCCAGGCGATCACAGATACGCAGTATTTT	CASSPRQAITDTQYF
TRBJ2-1	TRBV29-1	NA	NA	12	TGCAGCCTTGAGATCCGAAACAATGAGCAGTTCTTC	CSLEIRNNEQFF
TRBJ2-2	TRBV15	NA	NA	16	TGTGCCACCAGCAGAGATTATGGGGGCAACACCGGGGAGCTGTTTTTT	CATSRDYGGNTGELFF
TRBJ2-1	TRBV10-3	once	NA	13	TGTGCCAGTATCCAGGACTTATACAATGAGCAGTTCTTC	CASIQDLYNEQFF
TRBJ1-1	TRBV10-2	NA	NA	13	TGCGCCAGCTCCAGGGGTCCGGGCACTGAAGCTTTCTTT	CASSRGPGTEAFF
TRBJ2-7	TRBV7-6	NA	NA	13	TGTGCCAGCAGCTTAGCGGGTTCTGGTGAGCAGTACTTC	CASSLAGSGEQYF
TRBJ1-4	TRBV7-6	NA	TRBD1	17	TGTGCCAGCAGCCATTATCCACCGGGGACAGGGGTTGAAAAACTGTTTTTT	CASSHYPPGTGVEKLFF
TRBJ2-7	TRBV27	NA	TRBD1	14	TGTGCCAGCAGGTTCTGGACAGGGGGCTCAGAACAGTACTTC	CASRFWTGGSEQYF
TRBJ1-1	TRBV6-6	NA	NA	12	TGTGCCAGCCGACCCCTATCTGGTGAAGCTTTCTTT	CASRPLSGEAFF
TRBJ2-1	TRBV27	NA	NA	15	TGTGCCAGCAGTTTTATGAACCTCCGCCACAATGAGCAGTTCTTC	CASSFMNLRHNEQFF
TRBJ1-1	TRBV7-9	NA	NA	12	TGTGCCAGCAGCTACCCGGGACTTGAAGCTTTCTTT	CASSYPGLEAFF
TRBJ1-6	TRBV7-2	NA	NA	16	TGTACCAGCAGCTTAGGCAAGGGATTCTATAATTCACCCCTCCACTTT	CTSSLGKGFYNSPLHF
TRBJ2-1	TRBV5-1	NA	TRBD2	15	TGCGCCAGCAGCAGAGCGGGAGACCCGGAAGGTGAGCAGTTCTTC	CASSRAGDPEGEQFF
TRBJ2-1	TRBV29-1	NA	TRBD2	14	TGCAGCACCTATAGCGGGAGTCGATACAATGAGCAGTTCTTC	CSTYSGSRYNEQFF
TRBJ2-7	TRBV14	NA	NA	16	TGTGCCAGCAGCCAAGATGGTGGAGGGAGGCTAAACGAGCAGTACTTC	CASSQDGGGRLNEQYF